These 9 T cell receptor beta chains share one sample of origin, sequenced in a study of blood T cells in healthy people across ages. A second about 7 to 12 cycle PCR used barcoded and J-beta primers. A single record per CDR3 protein comes from TCRdb applying MiXCR to the 5' RACE reads. The sample contains about 830,000 distinct CDR3 sequences, 62% of which appear only once. Sequencing input: blood. The receptor set was obtained from a man younger than 40 in good health.

The rearrangement joins TRBV12-3 or TRBV12-4 to TRBJ2-3; no reliable D call. The CDR3 contains 16 residues. The V gene lost 1 base and the J gene lost 0 bases, with 11 bases spanning the gap. The CDR3 here is CASSLGQRISTDTQYF. CDR3 nucleotides: TGTGCCAGCAGTTTAGGCCAGAGAATCAGCACAGATACGCAGTATTTT.

This clonotype came up a few times. The chain couples TRBV12-3 or TRBV12-4 to TRBJ2-3; the D call may be TRBD1 or TRBD2 (5 bases each). CDR3 length: 15 residues. The germline V and J ends were trimmed by 6 bases and 2 bases, with 15 bases remaining between them. In nucleotides, the CDR3 is TGTGCCAGCAGCTCCGGGGCCTCATTCACAGATACGCAGTATTTT. Its protein is CASSSGASFTDTQYF.

In this sample, this clonotype turned up a few times. The gene calls are TRBV4-3 and TRBJ2-7; D is undetermined. The CDR3 covers 15 residues. The ends were cut back, 0 bases at V and 0 bases at J, with 9 bases in the middle. CDR1 and CDR2 (germline): LGHNA, YSLEER. CDR3 loop: CASSQDYISSYEQYF. Here the CDR3 DNA reads TGCGCCAGCAGCCAAGATTATATTAGCTCCTACGAGCAGTACTTC.

V and J are TRBV20-1 and TRBJ2-6, with 8 nucleotides matching TRBD2. Germline CDR1 reads DFQATT; CDR2 reads SNEGSKA (reference sequence). V dropped 3 bases and J dropped 0; count of bases not matched to a gene: 7. CDR3 size: 17 residues. The CDR3 DNA sequence: TGCAGTGCTAGGAGCGGGGGAGGTAGCTCTGGGGCCAACGTCCTGACTTTC. Its translation: CSARSGGGSSGANVLTF.

This chain joins TRBV3-1 and TRBJ1-2; D perhaps matches TRBD1 (5 bases). Deletions cut 4 bases from V and 7 bases from J, with 16 bases between. There are 14 residues in the CDR3. Germline values: CDR1 LGHDT, CDR2 YNNKEL (reference sequence). For the CDR3, the DNA is TGTGCCAGCAGCCCCCCCCGGCAGGGTGGTGGCTACACCTTC. Its translation: CASSPPRQGGGYTF.

This clonotype has only a few counts. The chain links TRBV7-9 to TRBJ2-4; 10 bases agree with TRBD2. The end of the DNA is better explained by TRBJ2-5, so the J call may be wrong. This CDR3 region has 13 residues. CDR1 and CDR2 (germline): SEHNR, FQNEAQ (reference sequence). CDR3 residues: CASITSGEETQYF. Here the CDR3 DNA reads TGTGCCAGCATAACTAGCGGGGAGGAGACCCAGTACTTC.

Concerning this clonotype: One end of the junction does not line up with germline, which may come from a read error. The chain employs TRBV7-9 and TRBJ1-3, with D unclear. Germline assignment: CDR1 SEHNR and CDR2 FQNEAQ (reference sequence). This CDR3 is 17 amino acids long. DNA of the CDR3: TGTGCCAGCAGCTTAGTAGGGTCCAGGATCTCTGGAAACACCGTATATTTT. Its protein product is CASSLVGSRISGNTVYF.

The chain has TRBV4-2 and TRBJ2-7; 8 nucleotides match TRBD1. Germline CDR1 and CDR2: LGHNA and YNFKEQ. The V gene end was trimmed by 4 bases and the J gene end by 1 base; junction bases not matched to a gene: 9. The CDR3 spans 16 residues. CDR3 in DNA: TGTGCCAGCAGCCGCCACCGGGACAGGACTTCCTACGAGCAGTACTTC. Amino acid sequence: CASSRHRDRTSYEQYF.

This chain joins TRBV20-1 and TRBJ2-3; 9 bases agree with TRBD2. The CDR3 is made up of 14 amino acids. Trimming at V came to 7 bases and at J to 4 bases, leaving 9 bases not matched to a gene. Germline lookup yields CDR1 DFQATT and CDR2 SNEGSKA (reference sequence). The CDR3, as DNA: TGCAGTGTCGAAGGGGGACTAGCCTCAGATACGCAGTATTTT. It specifies CSVEGGLASDTQYF.